These T cell receptor beta chains were read from a single sample in a study of identifying expanded T cells in peripheral blood. Data came from immunoSEQ multiplex PCR; TCRdb stores just in-frame clones and leaves some out. The sample yields about 53,000 clones, approximately 80% seen once. The sequenced sample consisted of blood. These receptors came from a person aged 18 to 69 in good health. Both conserved end residues are part of each CDR3. Each record gives: clone size, V gene, D gene, J gene, CDR3 protein, CDR3 DNA. A D gene is named only where the DNA matches it firmly. Size tells how often a clone was seen (once, few, many) or the class of an expanded clone, and some rows leave it out.

few	TRBV29-1	NA	TRBJ1-1	CSAETGFTEAFF	TGCAGCGCTGAAACAGGGTTCACTGAAGCTTTCTTT
once	TRBV18	TRBD1	TRBJ1-3	CASSQGQALSGNTIYF	TGTGCCAGCTCACAGGGACAGGCCCTCTCTGGAAACACCATATATTTT
few	TRBV9	NA	TRBJ2-5	CASSAGTRGTQYF	TGTGCCAGCAGCGCCGGAACCAGGGGGACCCAGTACTTC
NA	TRBV29-1	NA	TRBJ2-6	CSVGAASSGANVLAF	TGCAGCGTTGGGGCAGCCAGCTCTGGGGCCAACGTCCTGGCTTTC
NA	TRBV12-2	NA	TRBJ2-2	CASRTRDQTKTGELFF	TGTGCAAGTCGCACCCGGGATCAAACCAAGACCGGGGAGCTGTTTTTT
NA	TRBV28	NA	TRBJ1-2	CASSLGQNNYGYTF	TGTGCCAGCAGTTTAGGGCAGAATAACTATGGCTACACCTTC
NA	TRBV10-3	NA	TRBJ2-3	CAIAVDTDTQYF	TGTGCCATCGCGGTGGACACAGATACGCAGTATTTT
NA	TRBV5-1	NA	TRBJ2-1	CASSLGLVNEQFF	TGCGCCAGCAGCTTGGGACTAGTGAATGAGCAGTTCTTC
NA	TRBV5-1	TRBD1	TRBJ2-7	CASSPPGQGYEQYF	TGCGCCAGCAGCCCGCCGGGACAGGGCTACGAGCAGTACTTC
NA	TRBV7-9	NA	TRBJ1-4	CASSRGGINEKLFF	TGTGCCAGCAGCCGTGGGGGGATTAATGAAAAACTGTTTTTT
NA	TRBV7-2	NA	TRBJ1-1	CASSLNPHGFAEAFF	TGTGCCAGCAGCTTAAACCCACATGGGTTCGCTGAAGCTTTCTTT
NA	TRBV9	NA	TRBJ1-3	CASSVSGTSGNTIYF	TGTGCCAGCAGCGTAAGTGGGACCTCTGGAAACACCATATATTTT
NA	TRBV25-1	TRBD1	TRBJ2-5	CASSDPGQGDETQYF	TGTGCCAGCAGTGATCCGGGACAGGGGGATGAGACCCAGTACTTC
NA	TRBV19	NA	TRBJ1-5	CASNAGAHNQPQHF	TGTGCCAGTAACGCCGGGGCCCACAATCAGCCCCAGCATTTT
NA	TRBV6-1	NA	TRBJ1-1	CASTRAGLNTEAFF	TGTGCCAGCACCCGGGCCGGTTTGAACACTGAAGCTTTCTTT
NA	TRBV19	NA	TRBJ1-5	CASSTRGRQPQHF	TGTGCCAGTAGTACCCGTGGGCGTCAGCCCCAGCATTTT
NA	TRBV5-1	NA	TRBJ2-1	CASSLVDSSYNEQFF	TGCGCCAGCAGCTTGGTCGATAGCTCCTACAATGAGCAGTTCTTC
NA	TRBV19	NA	TRBJ1-2	CASSISVYGYTF	TGTGCCAGTAGTATATCGGTCTATGGCTACACCTTC
NA	TRBV6-6	NA	TRBJ2-3	CASGRLDTTDTQYF	TGTGCCAGCGGCCGGCTAGATACCACAGATACGCAGTATTTT
NA	TRBV6-6	NA	TRBJ1-3	CASTQRGSGNTIYF	TGTGCCAGCACCCAAAGAGGGAGTGGAAACACCATATATTTT
NA	TRBV5-1	NA	TRBJ1-6	CASSLAQPDYNSPLHF	TGCGCCAGCAGCTTGGCTCAGCCCGACTATAATTCACCCCTCCACTTT
NA	TRBV2	NA	TRBJ1-2	CASSSTGNNTF	TGTGCCAGCAGCTCCACCGGGAATAACACCTTC